The clone carrying this T cell receptor beta chain showed up many times. Its antigen is unidentified. The data belong to a study of T-cell memory formation after mild COVID-19. Background on the study: Each donor largely had its own TCR clusters.

The study's findings and limits: Cross-reactive memory apparently joined, as some responding clones appeared in pre-infection memory. Clones contracting over day 15 to 85 were CD4/CD8 balanced, with later expanders leaning CD4+. The authors left the SARS-CoV-2 specificity of second-wave clones peaking on day 37 unconfirmed.

One entry per CDR3 protein results from TCRdb running MiXCR on the 5' RACE reads. The sample gives roughly 300,000 distinct CDR3 sequences, roughly an eighth of which show up once; approximately 22% is in the top ten. The TCR sequence derives from a man aged 18 to 35 who had mild COVID-19 (a few samples of this study predate the infection). Cell type and time point are not known. Material for sequencing was PBMCs or a T cell subset sorted from them (not recorded which).

The CDR3 nucleotides are TGTGCCAGCAGCAAAGTCGGGACAGGGGTCTTAGGCCAGCAGTTCTTC. It specifies CASSKVGTGVLGQQFF. The genes are TRBV11-2 and TRBJ2-1, with 10 nucleotides matching TRBD1. This CDR3 has 16 residues. Germline CDR1 reads SGHAT; CDR2 reads FQNNGV. Trimming cost V 5 bases and J 11 bases; bases outside gene matches: 15.